This T cell receptor beta chain was recovered during a study of CD8+ T cells in alopecia areata. Whole-study context: Affected scalp percentage determined the severity score of treated patients.

A note on this clone: The antigen is not known.

Study-wide results and limits: In lesional scalp, particularly from alopecia totalis/universalis, clonality was higher than in normal scalp. Under tofacitinib, fewer expanded CD8+ clones appeared among the top 100 scalp clones.

Isolated RNA was reverse transcribed into cDNA used as the sequencing template. TCRdb's table, derived via immunoSEQ multiplex PCR, lists solely in-frame clones and lacks some. The table records nearly 200,000 clones, 55% to 70% of them present only once. The treatment: oral pan-JAK inhibitor, 5-10 mg twice daily. The V gene lost 5 bases and the J gene lost 10 bases, with 15 bases spanning the gap. Germline V gene data show CDR1 as GTSNPN and CDR2 as SVGIG (reference sequence). This CDR3 spans 12 amino acids. Here the sequenced sample was CD4+ T cells sorted from blood, taken at week 24, from a patient treated with tofacitinib. The source of this sequence is a human donor with alopecia areata. The chain combines TRBV30 with TRBJ2-1; D is unclear. CDR3 nucleotide sequence: TGTGCCTGGTCTCGGCGGAGAGACGAGCAGTTCTTC. It encodes CAWSRRRDEQFF.